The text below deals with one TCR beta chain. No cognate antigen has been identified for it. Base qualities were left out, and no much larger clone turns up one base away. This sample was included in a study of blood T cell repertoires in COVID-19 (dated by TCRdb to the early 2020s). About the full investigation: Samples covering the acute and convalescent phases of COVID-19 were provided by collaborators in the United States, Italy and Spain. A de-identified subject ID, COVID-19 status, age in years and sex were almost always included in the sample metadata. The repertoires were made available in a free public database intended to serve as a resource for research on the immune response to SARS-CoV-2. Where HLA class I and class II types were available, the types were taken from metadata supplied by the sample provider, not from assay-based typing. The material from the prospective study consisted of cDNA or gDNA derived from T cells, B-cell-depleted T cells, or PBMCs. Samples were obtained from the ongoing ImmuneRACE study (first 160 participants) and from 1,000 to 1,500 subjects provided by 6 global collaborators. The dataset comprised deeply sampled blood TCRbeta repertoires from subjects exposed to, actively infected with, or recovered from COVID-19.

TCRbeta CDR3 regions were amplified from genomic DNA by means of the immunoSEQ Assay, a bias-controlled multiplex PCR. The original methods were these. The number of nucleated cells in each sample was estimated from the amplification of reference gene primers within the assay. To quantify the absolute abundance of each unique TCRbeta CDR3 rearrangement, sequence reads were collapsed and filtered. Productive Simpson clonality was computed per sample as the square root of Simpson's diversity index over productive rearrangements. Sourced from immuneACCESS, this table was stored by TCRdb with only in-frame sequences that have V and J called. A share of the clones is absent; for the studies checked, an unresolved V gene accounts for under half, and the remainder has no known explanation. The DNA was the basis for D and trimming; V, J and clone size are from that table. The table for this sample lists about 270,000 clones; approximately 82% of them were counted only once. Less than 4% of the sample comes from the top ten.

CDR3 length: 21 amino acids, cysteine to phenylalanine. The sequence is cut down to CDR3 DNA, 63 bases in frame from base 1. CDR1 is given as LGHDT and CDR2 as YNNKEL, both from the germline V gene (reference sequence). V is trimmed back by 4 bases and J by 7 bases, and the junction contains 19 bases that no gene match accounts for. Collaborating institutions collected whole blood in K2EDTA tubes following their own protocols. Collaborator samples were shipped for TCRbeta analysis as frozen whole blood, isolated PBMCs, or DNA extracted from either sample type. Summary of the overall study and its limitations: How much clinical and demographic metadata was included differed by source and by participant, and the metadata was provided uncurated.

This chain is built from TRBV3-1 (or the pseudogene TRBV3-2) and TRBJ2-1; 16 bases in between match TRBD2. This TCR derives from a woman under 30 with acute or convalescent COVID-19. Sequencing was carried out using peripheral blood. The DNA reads TGTGCCAGCAGCCTCACCGCCACCGGGACTAGCGGGAGGGGGAAGTGGAATGAGCAGTTCTTC. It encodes CASSLTATGTSGRGKWNEQFF.